These 30 T cell receptor beta chains were sequenced from one sample in a study of T cell responses to AZD1222 COVID-19 vaccine listed by TCRdb under 2021. The library was made by the immunoSEQ multiplex PCR assay. The immuneACCESS repertoire file appears here via TCRdb, limited to in-frame rearrangements. These files lack a portion of the clones; in checked studies, under half of the deficit traces to unresolved V genes, and the cause of the others is not known. The sample includes 150,000 to 200,000 clones, with approximately 90% observed a single time. Approximately 1.4% of the sample comes from the top ten. Read against the paper, the sample's time point label means: baseline before first vaccination. Sequenced here: peripheral blood, sampled on day 0 of AZD1222 vaccination. The receptors stem from an adult in good health.

The CDR3 protein is CASSLTSGRHEQYF. CDR3 bases: TGTGCCAGCAGCCTGACTAGCGGGAGGCACGAGCAGTACTTC. V gene TRBV5-6 combines with J gene TRBJ2-7; 13 nucleotides line up with TRBD2. The ends lost 4 bases at V and 5 bases at J; junction bases unmatched: 3. The CDR3 runs 14 residues. Germline CDR1 SGHDT, CDR2 YYEEEE.

The rearrangement joins TRBV30 to TRBJ2-5; no definite D call. V was trimmed by 0 bases and J by 5 bases, leaving 4 bases between them. CDR3 size: 11 residues. Germline CDR1 is GTSNPN and CDR2 is SVGIG (reference sequence). The CDR3 loop reads CAWSVGETQYF. The CDR3 bases are TGTGCCTGGAGTGTCGGGGAGACCCAGTACTTC.

The CDR3 loop is CASSLQGLDEKLFF. CDR3 DNA: TGTGCCAGCAGCTTGCAGGGGCTGGATGAAAAACTGTTTTTT. The gene calls are TRBV7-9 and TRBJ1-4; D possibly corresponds to TRBD1 (6 bases). This CDR3 has 14 amino acids. Germline V gene lookup returns CDR1 SEHNR and CDR2 FQNEAQ (reference sequence). V lost 3 bases to trimming and J lost 6 bases, with 11 bases between them.

Worth noting for this clone: One end of the junction varies from germline; a read error may be responsible. For the CDR3, the DNA is TGCGCCAGCAGTCTGGATTTAGCGGCAATTATGTTACACTTC. Its protein is CASSLDLAAIMLHF. The V gene is TRBV5-1, the J gene TRBJ2-7; D is possibly TRBD2 (6 bases). The CDR3 loop spans 14 amino acids. From germline, CDR1 is SGHRS and CDR2 YFSETQ.

Only one count was recorded for this clone. V usage is TRBV30 and J usage is TRBJ1-4; the D is unclear. V lost 0 bases to trimming and J lost 5 bases, with 10 bases between them. Germline loops: CDR1 GTSNPN, CDR2 SVGIG (reference sequence). CDR3 length: 14 amino acids. The CDR3 nucleotides read TGTGCCTGGAGTGTAACACCGAACAATGAAAAACTGTTTTTT. Amino acids: CAWSVTPNNEKLFF.

This chain links TRBV19 with TRBJ1-1; 9 bases match TRBD1. Germline CDR1 is LNHDA and CDR2 is SQIVND (reference sequence). Germline trimming cut 5 bases from V and 4 bases from J; bases unmatched to any gene: 8. This CDR3 is 15 amino acids long. CDR3 DNA sequence: TGTGCCAGTAGTCCAGGACAGGGGAGGGCCACTGAAGCTTTCTTT. The encoded protein is CASSPGQGRATEAFF.

The rearrangement uses TRBV15 and TRBJ1-4, with 8 bases lining up with TRBD1. Germline V gene lookup returns CDR1 LNHNV and CDR2 YYDKDF (reference sequence). The V and J ends lost 5 bases and 8 bases, in that order; junction bases with no gene match: 7. The CDR3 length is 14 residues. In nucleotides, the CDR3 is TGTGCCACCAGCCCCGGACAGGGTTTCGAAAAACTGTTTTTT. Protein sequence: CATSPGQGFEKLFF.

The chain links TRBV3-1 (or the pseudogene TRBV3-2) to TRBJ1-2; no clear D. Germline loops: CDR1 LGHDT, CDR2 YNNKEL (reference sequence). The CDR3 sequence is 15 residues long. Trimming cost V 4 bases and J 6 bases, with 18 bases left between them. The DNA of the CDR3 is TGTGCCAGCAGCCGGGCGGTTCGCCCTACGGATGGCTACACCTTC. This encodes CASSRAVRPTDGYTF.

The chain combines TRBV6-5 with TRBJ1-6; D unresolved. Germline lookup yields CDR1 MNHEY and CDR2 SVGAGI. The CDR3 extends over 13 amino acids. V shed 7 bases and J shed 10 bases, with 14 bases lying between them. The chain's CDR3 is CASKTSALSPLHF. CDR3 DNA sequence: TGTGCCAGCAAAACCTCGGCCCTCTCACCCCTCCACTTT.

The gene calls are TRBV4-1 and TRBJ2-2, with 7 positions matching TRBD1. V lost 0 bases, J lost 7 bases, and 8 bases stayed unmatched. The CDR3 is 16 amino acids. Germline CDR1 MGHRA, CDR2 YSYEKL. The CDR3 is CASSQEGAGGSGELFF. The CDR3 nucleotides read TGCGCCAGCAGCCAAGAAGGGGCAGGGGGTAGCGGGGAGCTGTTTTTT.

The chain employs TRBV3-1 (or the pseudogene TRBV3-2) and TRBJ2-7, with D unclear. Trimming pared 3 bases from V and 4 bases from J, leaving 7 bases between. Germline V gives CDR1 LGHDT, CDR2 YNNKEL (reference sequence). The CDR3 is made up of 12 amino acids. CDR3 in DNA: TGTGCCAGCAGCCAGACGGGTTACGAGCAGTACTTC. Its protein product is CASSQTGYEQYF.

The chain recombines TRBV7-2 with TRBJ2-1; the D is unclear. The V gene lost 5 bases and the J gene lost 0 bases, with 14 bases spanning the gap. CDR1 SGHTA and CDR2 FQGNSA come from the germline V gene. This CDR3 contains 16 residues. The CDR3 loop reads CASSLFRSLSYNEQFF. As DNA, the CDR3 is TGTGCCAGCAGCCTCTTCCGGTCCCTCTCCTACAATGAGCAGTTCTTC.

The chain links TRBV29-1 to TRBJ1-1; D not resolved. The CDR3 is 10 amino acids. Trimming stripped 7 bases from V and 2 bases from J, with 5 bases between. Germline lookup yields CDR1 SQVTM and CDR2 ANQGSEA. In DNA, the CDR3 is TGCAGCGCGGACAACACTGAAGCTTTCTTT. As protein: CSADNTEAFF.

V gene TRBV10-3 combines with J gene TRBJ1-1, with 7 positions matching TRBD1. After removal of 2 bases from V and 5 bases from J, the junction contained 5 bases not matched to a gene. Per the germline V gene, CDR1 is ENHRY and CDR2 is SYGVKD. The CDR3 has 14 amino acids. The CDR3 loop is CAISEDRVGTEAFF. The CDR3 DNA is TGTGCCATCAGTGAGGACAGGGTAGGGACTGAAGCTTTCTTT.

The chain recombines TRBV7-2 with TRBJ1-6; tentative D call: TRBD1 (6 bases). This CDR3 comprises 12 residues. CDR1 and CDR2 (germline): SGHTA, FQGNSA. Deletions cut 5 bases from V and 10 bases from J, with 9 bases between. The DNA for the CDR3 is TGTGCCAGCAGCCGTCAGGGGTCACCCCTCCACTTT. Amino acids: CASSRQGSPLHF.

The chain links TRBV10-3 to TRBJ2-3; the D is unclear. The CDR3 runs 14 residues. Trimming removed 4 bases from V and 1 base from J, with 9 bases in between. The V gene's germline CDR1 is ENHRY and CDR2 SYGVKD. The chain's CDR3 is CAISGSKGTDTQYF. The CDR3 nucleotides are TGTGCCATCAGTGGGAGTAAGGGCACAGATACGCAGTATTTT.

The V and J genes are TRBV5-4 and TRBJ2-3; 10 bases agree with TRBD2. V shed 4 bases and J 0 bases; nucleotides not matched to a gene: 2. The CDR3 loop spans 15 amino acids. Germline CDR1 is SGHNT and CDR2 is YYREEE (reference sequence). For the CDR3, the DNA is TGTGCCAGCAGCCGGACTAGCGGAAGCACAGATACGCAGTATTTT. It encodes CASSRTSGSTDTQYF.

The rearrangement links TRBV28 to TRBJ1-5; D unclear. V shed 2 bases and J shed 0 bases, with 11 bases lying between them. The CDR3 extends over 16 amino acids. Per the germline V gene, CDR1 is MDHEN and CDR2 is SYDVKM. CDR3: CASSLPDFYSNQPQHF. The CDR3 DNA reads TGTGCCAGCAGTTTACCAGACTTTTATAGCAATCAGCCCCAGCATTTT.

V usage is TRBV28 and J usage is TRBJ2-1, with 13 bases identical to TRBD2. The V segment lost 6 bases and the J segment 6 bases; nucleotides outside the gene matches: 8. There are 16 residues in the CDR3. The V gene's germline CDR1 is MDHEN and CDR2 SYDVKM. CDR3 sequence (DNA): TGTGCCAGCAGCCGAACCCGACTAGCGGGAGGCAATGAGCAGTTCTTC. Residues: CASSRTRLAGGNEQFF.

This clone was counted only a few times. The rearrangement links TRBV7-9 to TRBJ2-7, with D unclear. The CDR3 covers 15 residues. The V end was cut by 6 bases, the J end by 5 bases, with 20 bases between. From germline, CDR1 is SEHNR and CDR2 FQNEAQ (reference sequence). The DNA for the CDR3 is TGTGCCAGCAGTCCTATTTTGGGTAGGTCCAACGAGCAGTACTTC. This translates into CASSPILGRSNEQYF.

The chain recombines TRBV15 with TRBJ1-1, with D maybe TRBD1 (5 bases). Per germline, CDR1 LNHNV and CDR2 YYDKDF (reference sequence). The CDR3 is made up of 18 amino acids. V lost 1 base to trimming and J lost 1 base, with 19 bases between them. CDR3 DNA: TGTGCCACCAGCAGAGGAACTGGGCGAGGCGGGGGGAACACTGAAGCTTTCTTT. This codes for CATSRGTGRGGGNTEAFF.

The CDR3 DNA sequence: TGTGCCAGCCAAACCGGACGGAGGGGCAATCAGCCCCAGCATTTT. As protein: CASQTGRRGNQPQHF. This chain joins TRBV28 and TRBJ1-5, with no clear D. V dropped 8 bases and J dropped 2 bases, with 16 bases sitting between them. This CDR3 is 15 amino acids long. The germline V gene has CDR1 MDHEN and CDR2 SYDVKM.

The CDR3 DNA sequence: TGTGCCAGGGAGGGGGTAGCTGGCACTGAAGCTTTCTTT. Its protein product is CAREGVAGTEAFF. The rearrangement links TRBV6-5 to TRBJ1-1; the D gene is possibly TRBD1 (6 bases). Germline CDR1 reads MNHEY; CDR2 reads SVGAGI. V lost 9 bases to trimming and J lost 4 bases, with 15 bases between them. The CDR3 length is 13 residues.

This chain joins TRBV7-9 and TRBJ1-1, with D perhaps TRBD1 (5 bases). Germline lookup yields CDR1 SEHNR and CDR2 FQNEAQ (reference sequence). The V gene lost 2 bases and the J gene lost 2 bases, with 18 bases spanning the gap. The CDR3 is made up of 17 amino acids. In DNA form, the CDR3 reads TGTGCCAGCAGCTTAAACGGGCGGACAAAAGCCAACACTGAAGCTTTCTTT. Amino acid sequence: CASSLNGRTKANTEAFF. Complete variable domain (other parts from reference TRBV7-9 and TRBJ1-1): DTGVSQNPRHKITKRGQNVTFRCDPISEHNRLYWYRQTLGQGPEFLTYFQNEAQLEKSRLLSDRFSAERPKGSFSTLEIQRTEQGDSAMYLCASSLNGRTKANTEAFFGQGTRLTVV.

This sequence joins TRBV7-9 and TRBJ1-3; D call uncertain. CDR1 is SEHNR, CDR2 FQNEAQ, per germline (reference sequence). The CDR3 length is 13 residues. Trimming removed 0 bases from V and 4 bases from J, with 4 bases in between. CDR3 sequence reads: CASSLAEGNTIYF. CDR3 bases: TGTGCCAGCAGCTTAGCGGAAGGAAACACCATATATTTT. Drawing the rest from reference TRBV7-9 and TRBJ1-3, the complete variable domain is DTGVSQNPRHKITKRGQNVTFRCDPISEHNRLYWYRQTLGQGPEFLTYFQNEAQLEKSRLLSDRFSAERPKGSFSTLEIQRTEQGDSAMYLCASSLAEGNTIYFGEGSWLTVV.

V and J are TRBV6-1 and TRBJ1-5; D is unclear. The germline V gene encodes CDR1 MNHNS and CDR2 SASEGT. The CDR3 runs to 16 residues. V was shortened by 0 bases and J by 5 bases, with 14 bases between the two germline ends. CDR3 loop: CASSEAGFQEDQPQHF. CDR3 DNA: TGTGCCAGCAGTGAAGCGGGATTCCAGGAGGATCAGCCCCAGCATTTT.

The rearrangement links TRBV18 to TRBJ1-2, with D tentatively TRBD1 (6 bases). This CDR3 contains 12 residues. V was clipped by 6 bases and J by 5 bases, with 10 bases between them. Germline assignment: CDR1 KGHSH and CDR2 LQKENI. The CDR3 bases are TGTGCCAGCTCCCCGGGGGCATATGGCTACACCTTC. This sequence encodes CASSPGAYGYTF.

In its sample, this clone was seen once. The chain employs TRBV27 and TRBJ1-1; TRBD1 is a possible D gene (5 bases). The CDR3 covers 14 residues. Germline V CDR1 and CDR2: MNHEY, SMNVEV (reference sequence). Trimming shortened V by 3 bases and J by 1 base, and 9 bases separated the two germline ends. The CDR3 DNA sequence: TGTGCCAGCAGTTTCCCAGGGCCGAACACTGAAGCTTTCTTT. This gives the protein CASSFPGPNTEAFF.

The CDR3 region is CASSLSTWGTNEKLFF. The CDR3 nucleotides read TGTGCCAGCAGCTTAAGTACGTGGGGGACTAATGAAAAACTGTTTTTT. The J gene is TRBJ1-4, the V gene TRBV7-9, with a possible D match to TRBD1 (5 bases). V lost 2 bases to trimming and J lost 2 bases, with 12 bases between them. CDR1 is SEHNR and CDR2 is FQNEAQ in the germline V gene (reference sequence). The CDR3 is made up of 16 amino acids.

There are a few counts of this clone. This sequence joins TRBV5-1 and TRBJ2-5; D remains ambiguous. CDR1 and CDR2 (germline): SGHRS, YFSETQ. This CDR3 has 11 amino acids. Trimming took off 0 bases at V and 5 bases at J, with 2 bases between the two ends. The CDR3 DNA follows: TGCGCCAGCAGCTTGGATGAGACCCAGTACTTC. Translated, it gives CASSLDETQYF.